The sequence of this T cell receptor beta chain was determined in a study of T cell repertoires in cytomegalovirus infection. Study-wide results and caveats: Individuals carrying CMV plus the relevant HLA were identified by cumulative frequency of public TCR beta families.

The CDR3 runs to 17 residues. Trimming left V 0 bases short and J 3 bases short, with 17 bases between. The V gene's germline CDR1 is LNHNV and CDR2 YYDKDF (reference sequence). Worth noting for this clonotype: Its antigen is not identified.

MiXCR was run by TCRdb on the reads, yielding one entry per CDR3 protein. This sample has around 55,000 distinct CDR3 sequences, with about 18% found just once. The chain carries TRBV15 and TRBJ1-1; D is ambiguous. Sequenced here: CD8+ T cells from cultured PBMCs, sampled from culture after CMV antigen stimulation. The sequence came from a human donor in good health (CMV status not recorded). Some clones in this sample may be carry-over from other donors' samples. The CDR3 nucleotides read TGTGCCACCAGCAGAGATACCCGGCCGTCATCTTACACTGAAGCTTTCTTT. It is translated as CATSRDTRPSSYTEAFF.